The 25 T cell receptor beta chains given below trace back to one sample, sequenced in a study of human T cells and chemical hapten exposure. Each CDR3 protein is one row after TCRdb ran MiXCR on the RACE reads. The sample records about 190,000 distinct CDR3 sequences, under 25% being singletons. As to time point: patch test 3, about 24 weeks after DPC sensitization. Stated treatment: therapeutic diphenylcyclopropenone sensitization with weekly scalp DPC. The specimen comprised whole blood, sampled in connection with sensitization to the hapten diphenylcyclopropenone (DPC). These receptors were taken from a woman between 35 and 50 years old with alopecia areata. Some clones in this sample may be carry-over from other donors' samples.

This clonotype has just a few counts. This chain joins TRBV6-5 and TRBJ1-6; D possibly corresponds to TRBD1 (5 bases). The V gene lost 2 bases and the J gene lost 1 base, with 18 bases spanning the gap. The CDR3 totals 19 residues. Germline V CDR1 and CDR2: MNHEY, SVGAGI. Here the CDR3 reads CASSYPRGRGSSYNSPLHF. The CDR3 nucleotides are TGTGCCAGCAGTTACCCCCGGGGGAGGGGTAGTTCCTATAATTCACCCCTCCACTTT.

The chain has TRBV5-5 and TRBJ2-7, with TRBD2 as a possible D gene (5 bases). Trimming removed 2 bases from V and 3 bases from J, with 12 bases in between. Germline lookup yields CDR1 SGHKS and CDR2 YYEKEE (reference sequence). The CDR3 has 14 amino acids. The CDR3 DNA reads as TGTGCCAGCAGCTTCGAGGACTTAGGCTACGAGCAGTACTTC. Translation: CASSFEDLGYEQYF.

This rearrangement joins TRBV28 to TRBJ2-7; TRBD1 matches at 7 bases. CDR3 size: 12 residues. Trimming at V came to 6 bases and at J to 4 bases, leaving 3 bases not matched to a gene. CDR1 and CDR2 (germline): MDHEN, SYDVKM. CDR3 sequence: CASRGTAYEQYF. In DNA, the CDR3 is TGTGCCAGCAGGGGGACAGCATACGAGCAGTACTTC. The whole variable domain, remainder taken from reference TRBV28 and TRBJ2-7, is DVKVTQSSRYLVKRTGEKVFLECVQDMDHENMFWYRQDPGLGLRLIYFSYDVKMKEKGDIPEGYSVSREKKERFSLILESASTNQTSMYLCASRGTAYEQYFGPGTRLTVT.

This sequence joins TRBV20-1 and TRBJ2-1; D tentatively fits TRBD1 or TRBD2 (5 bases each). The CDR3 covers 15 residues. Germline assignment: CDR1 DFQATT and CDR2 SNEGSKA (reference sequence). This CDR3 reads CSTKTRIGVGLGVFF. The DNA of the CDR3 is TGCAGCACAAAAACTAGAATTGGGGTGGGCCTAGGGGTCTTCTTC.

The chain combines TRBV6-5 with TRBJ2-1, with D tentatively TRBD1 or TRBD2 (5 bases each). Trimming left V 6 bases short and J 4 bases short, with 22 bases between. CDR1 and CDR2 (germline): MNHEY, SVGAGI. The CDR3 is made up of 17 amino acids. CDR3 residues: CASRLSGTLLSYNEQFF. CDR3 bases: TGTGCCAGCAGGCTGTCGGGGACCCTTCTATCTTACAATGAGCAGTTCTTC.

The rearrangement joins TRBV4-1 to TRBJ2-7; 12 bases line up with TRBD2. CDR1 is MGHRA, CDR2 YSYEKL, per germline. The CDR3 is made up of 15 amino acids. V was pared by 2 bases and J by 3 bases, with 2 bases of the junction left unmatched. The CDR3 loop reads CASSQLAGGYYEQYF. The CDR3 nucleotides read TGCGCCAGCAGCCAACTAGCGGGAGGGTACTACGAGCAGTACTTC.

This clonotype turned up a few times. CDR3 protein: CSAKGTSGTNTQYF. The CDR3 nucleotides are TGCAGTGCTAAGGGGACTAGCGGGACTAATACGCAGTATTTT. J is TRBJ2-3 and V is TRBV20-1; 13 bases agree with TRBD2. J gave up 7 bases and V 4 bases, and 5 bases lay outside the gene matches. The CDR3 is 14 residues long. Per germline, CDR1 DFQATT and CDR2 SNEGSKA (reference sequence).

This clonotype was recorded a few times. V gene TRBV5-1 combines with J gene TRBJ2-6; either TRBD1 or TRBD2 may supply D (5 bases each). Trimming took off 3 bases at V and 0 bases at J, with 10 bases between the two ends. Germline V gives CDR1 SGHRS, CDR2 YFSETQ. The CDR3 is 16 residues long. The CDR3 DNA sequence: TGCGCCAGCAGCTCCTGGGACGTCTCTGGGGCCAACGTCCTGACTTTC. It yields the protein CASSSWDVSGANVLTF. Variable domain in full (rest from reference TRBV5-1 and TRBJ2-6): KAGVTQTPRYLIKTRGQQVTLSCSPISGHRSVSWYQQTPGQGLQFLFEYFSETQRNKGNFPGRFSGRQFSNSRSEMNVSTLELGDSALYLCASSSWDVSGANVLTFGAGSRLTVL.

The chain carries TRBV27 and TRBJ2-3, with D possibly TRBD1 on 6 matching bases. The CDR3 sequence is 14 residues long. CDR1 and CDR2 (germline): MNHEY, SMNVEV (reference sequence). V was clipped by 9 bases and J by 4 bases, with 17 bases between them. The CDR3 sequence is CASALLAGADTQYF. CDR3 DNA sequence: TGTGCCAGTGCCCTCCTGGCAGGGGCAGATACGCAGTATTTT.

The chain carries TRBV19 and TRBJ2-6, with no clear D. Germline V gene data show CDR1 as LNHDA and CDR2 as SQIVND (reference sequence). The CDR3 consists of 17 residues. The V end lost 3 bases, the J end lost 0 bases, and 12 bases lay between the germline ends. CDR3 sequence: CASSMVAAVSGANVLTF. CDR3 DNA: TGTGCCAGTAGTATGGTGGCTGCCGTCTCTGGGGCCAACGTCCTGACTTTC.

The genes are TRBV20-1 and TRBJ1-1; 11 bases align to TRBD1. This CDR3 contains 15 residues. Trimming removed 3 bases from V and 5 bases from J; junction bases left unmatched: 8. Germline lookup yields CDR1 DFQATT and CDR2 SNEGSKA (reference sequence). The CDR3 region has the DNA TGCAGTGCTAGGGGAGGACAGGGGGCGTTTACTGAAGCTTTCTTT. This gives the protein CSARGGQGAFTEAFF.

V is TRBV12-3 or TRBV12-4 and J is TRBJ1-6; no firm D call. The CDR3 runs 12 residues. Trimming removed 6 bases at V and 9 bases at J, with 9 bases between. CDR3 in amino acids: CASSSGPSPLHF. The CDR3 DNA sequence: TGTGCCAGCAGCTCGGGTCCTTCACCCCTCCACTTT.

The rearrangement uses TRBV9 and TRBJ2-2; a weak D match, TRBD2 (5 bases). V was cut by 3 bases and J by 6 bases, with 15 bases left in between. This CDR3 contains 15 residues. The V gene's germline CDR1 is SGDLS and CDR2 YYNGEE. The CDR3 nucleotides read TGTGCCAGCAGCGCGGGTTCGGGGATGGCCGGGGAGCTGTTTTTT. Residues: CASSAGSGMAGELFF. The full variable domain, its missing parts supplied by reference TRBV9 and TRBJ2-2, is DSGVTQTPKHLITATGQRVTLRCSPRSGDLSVYWYQQSLDQGLQFLIQYYNGEERAKGNILERFSAQQFPDLHSELNLSSLELGDSALYFCASSAGSGMAGELFFGEGSRLTVL.

This clonotype turned up a few times. The chain combines TRBV6-5 with TRBJ2-7; D is unresolved. Germline V gives CDR1 MNHEY, CDR2 SVGAGI. This CDR3 has 13 residues. The germline V and J ends were trimmed by 2 bases and 3 bases, with 8 bases remaining between them. For the CDR3, the DNA is TGTGCCAGCAGTTACACCACAGACTACGAGCAGTACTTC. Amino acid sequence: CASSYTTDYEQYF.

J is TRBJ2-1 and V is TRBV20-1; D is unclear. Per germline, CDR1 DFQATT and CDR2 SNEGSKA (reference sequence). Trimming pared 5 bases from V and 5 bases from J, leaving 7 bases between. CDR3 length: 11 residues. The CDR3 bases are TGCAGTGCTGCCCCCCACAATGAGCAGTTCTTC. This gives the protein CSAAPHNEQFF.

This clonotype came up a few times. The V call is TRBV9, the J call TRBJ2-7; 7 bases fit TRBD2. V trimming: 0 bases; J trimming: 2 bases; junction bases outside the gene matches: 8. CDR3 length: 16 amino acids. Per the germline V gene, CDR1 is SGDLS and CDR2 is YYNGEE. The DNA for the CDR3 is TGTGCCAGCAGCGTAGATTCGAAGCGGGGCACCTACGAGCAGTACTTC. Protein: CASSVDSKRGTYEQYF.

In its sample, this clonotype was seen a few times. CDR3 in amino acids: CASSLGGANEKLFF. CDR3 in DNA: TGCGCCAGCAGCTTGGGAGGGGCTAATGAAAAACTGTTTTTT. The chain is built from TRBV5-1 and TRBJ1-4; tentatively, D is TRBD1 (5 bases). This CDR3 contains 14 residues. Per germline, CDR1 SGHRS and CDR2 YFSETQ. V lost 0 bases to trimming and J lost 3 bases, with 6 bases between them.

This clonotype was observed many times. CDR3: CASSHPRGTETYEQYF. The CDR3 bases are TGCGCCAGCAGCCACCCCCGTGGGACCGAAACCTACGAGCAGTACTTC. V usage is TRBV4-1 and J usage is TRBJ2-7; D is possibly TRBD1 or TRBD2 (5 bases each). The CDR3 is made up of 16 amino acids. Germline V gene data show CDR1 as MGHRA and CDR2 as YSYEKL. V was clipped by 3 bases and J by 2 bases, with 17 bases between them.

This clonotype was seen a handful of times. This chain joins TRBV4-1 and TRBJ2-3, with 8 positions matching TRBD1. The V gene's germline CDR1 is MGHRA and CDR2 YSYEKL. Unmatched junction bases numbered 4, after V lost 2 bases and J lost 3 bases. The CDR3 length is 15 residues. The CDR3 region is CASSQLQGETDTQYF. The CDR3 nucleotides are TGCGCCAGCAGCCAATTACAGGGGGAAACAGATACGCAGTATTTT.

This clonotype was counted a few times. The chain combines TRBV28 with TRBJ1-2; tentatively, D is TRBD1 (5 bases). V dropped 2 bases and J dropped 2 bases, with 15 bases sitting between them. This CDR3 is built from 16 residues. CDR1 is MDHEN and CDR2 is SYDVKM in the germline V gene. CDR3 protein: CASSLIAGGQNYGYTF. The CDR3 coding sequence is TGTGCCAGCAGTTTAATTGCCGGGGGTCAGAACTATGGCTACACCTTC.

This clonotype was observed a handful of times. The chain couples TRBV27 to TRBJ1-4; D remains unclear. This CDR3 contains 14 residues. The V and J ends lost 5 bases and 6 bases respectively, with 13 bases between them. Germline values: CDR1 MNHEY, CDR2 SMNVEV (reference sequence). DNA of the CDR3: TGTGCCAGCAGTCCCCAGTTTGGACATGAAAAACTGTTTTTT. Its protein product is CASSPQFGHEKLFF.

The rearrangement joins TRBV9 to TRBJ2-1; the D gene is possibly TRBD2 (6 bases). V dropped 0 bases and J dropped 5 bases, with 12 bases sitting between them. The length of the CDR3 is 15 residues. From germline, CDR1 is SGDLS and CDR2 YYNGEE. CDR3 DNA: TGTGCCAGCAGCGTAGAAAGGGGAGGAAACAATGAGCAGTTCTTC. It yields the protein CASSVERGGNNEQFF.

The V and J genes are TRBV6-5 and TRBJ2-1; D unresolved. Trimming took 5 bases from V and 7 from J, leaving 15 bases between them. The CDR3 consists of 14 residues. Germline-derived CDR1 and CDR2 are MNHEY and SVGAGI. The CDR3 bases are TGTGCCAGCAGTCAAAACAACATCCTGAATGAGCAGTTCTTC. Encoded protein: CASSQNNILNEQFF.

The table lists this clonotype with a few counts. The rearrangement joins TRBV5-6 to TRBJ1-5; the D is unclear. Trimming left V 0 bases short and J 7 bases short, with 11 bases between. Germline values: CDR1 SGHDT, CDR2 YYEEEE. The CDR3 is made up of 14 amino acids. CDR3 in amino acids: CASSLGTIGQPQHF. DNA of the CDR3: TGTGCCAGCAGCTTGGGAACAATAGGACAGCCCCAGCATTTT.

J is TRBJ2-1 and V is TRBV7-2; the match to TRBD2 covers 7 bases. Germline V gives CDR1 SGHTA, CDR2 FQGNSA. Unmatched junction bases numbered 3, after V lost 1 base and J lost 0 bases. The length of the CDR3 is 16 residues. CDR3 bases: TGTGCCAGCAGCTTAGTTTCGGGGGGCTCCTACAATGAGCAGTTCTTC. This translates into CASSLVSGGSYNEQFF.